This TCR beta chain is from a study of blood T cell repertoires in COVID-19. Study overall: T cells, B-cell-depleted T cells, or PBMCs provided the cDNA or gDNA that served as material.

Original processing notes: Reference gene primer amplification in the assay estimated nucleated cell counts. Using immunoSEQ multiplex PCR, the repertoire was profiled, and TCRdb retains in-frame clones only, with some absent. Clone size and the V and J calls come from that table; the DNA yielded D and trimming. This table has 210,000 or so clones, 89% appearing once. The CDR3 is 16 amino acids. Trimming took 0 bases from V and 4 from J; bases not matched to a gene: 8. The germline V gene encodes CDR1 SGHRS and CDR2 YFSETQ. The specimen was peripheral blood. The chain has TRBV5-1 and TRBJ1-1; the match to TRBD1 covers 8 bases. The source is a woman in her forties with acute or convalescent COVID-19. The CDR3 is CASSLATRGRPTEAFF. The CDR3 nucleotides read TGCGCCAGCAGCTTGGCGACCAGGGGGCGGCCCACTGAAGCTTTCTTT.